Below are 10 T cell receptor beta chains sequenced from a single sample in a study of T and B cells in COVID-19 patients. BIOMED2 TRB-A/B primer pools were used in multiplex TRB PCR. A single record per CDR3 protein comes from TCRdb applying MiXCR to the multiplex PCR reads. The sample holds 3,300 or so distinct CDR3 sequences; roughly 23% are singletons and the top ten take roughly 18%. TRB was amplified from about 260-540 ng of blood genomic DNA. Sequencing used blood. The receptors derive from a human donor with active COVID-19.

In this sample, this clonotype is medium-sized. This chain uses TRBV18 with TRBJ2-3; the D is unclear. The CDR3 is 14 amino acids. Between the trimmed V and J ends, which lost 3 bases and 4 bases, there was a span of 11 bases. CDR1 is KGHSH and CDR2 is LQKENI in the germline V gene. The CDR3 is CASSPQDFADTQYF. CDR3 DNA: TGTGCCAGCTCACCTCAAGACTTCGCAGATACGCAGTATTTT.

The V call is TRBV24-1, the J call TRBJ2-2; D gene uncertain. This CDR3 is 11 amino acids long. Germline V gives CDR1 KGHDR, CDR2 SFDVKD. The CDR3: CNMMNTGELFF. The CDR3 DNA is TGTAACATGATGAACACCGGGGAGCTGTTTTTT.

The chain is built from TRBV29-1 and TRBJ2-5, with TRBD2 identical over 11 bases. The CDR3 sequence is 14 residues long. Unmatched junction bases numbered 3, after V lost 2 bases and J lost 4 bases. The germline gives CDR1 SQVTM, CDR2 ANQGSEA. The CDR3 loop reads CSVEFTSGRETQYF. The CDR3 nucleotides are TGCAGCGTTGAATTTACTAGCGGGAGAGAGACCCAGTACTTC.

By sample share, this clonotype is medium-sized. This CDR3 reads CASSDTGMGNTEAFF. DNA for the CDR3: TGTGCCAGTAGTGACACAGGGATGGGGAACACTGAAGCTTTCTTT. The chain joins TRBV19 to TRBJ1-1; D may be TRBD1 (6 bases). V lost 5 bases and J 1 base, leaving 14 bases between the germline ends. The CDR3 has 15 amino acids. CDR1 and CDR2 (germline): LNHDA, SQIVND (reference sequence).

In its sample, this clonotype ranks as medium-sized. CDR3 protein: CASSPFGTFSYEQYF. The DNA of the CDR3 is TGTGCCAGCAGCCCATTCGGGACTTTCTCCTACGAGCAGTACTTC. The V call is TRBV7-9, the J call TRBJ2-7; tentative D call: TRBD2 (6 bases). The CDR3 spans 15 residues. Germline CDR1 SEHNR, CDR2 FQNEAQ (reference sequence). The V end lost 5 bases, the J end lost 0 bases, and 14 bases lay between the germline ends.

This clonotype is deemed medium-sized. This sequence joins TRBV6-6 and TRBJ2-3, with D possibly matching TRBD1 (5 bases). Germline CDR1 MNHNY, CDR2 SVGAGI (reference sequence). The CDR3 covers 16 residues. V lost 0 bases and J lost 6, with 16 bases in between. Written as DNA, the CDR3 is TGTGCCAGCAGTTACTCGGGCCGCTCAGCAGGGGATACGCAGTATTTT. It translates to CASSYSGRSAGDTQYF.

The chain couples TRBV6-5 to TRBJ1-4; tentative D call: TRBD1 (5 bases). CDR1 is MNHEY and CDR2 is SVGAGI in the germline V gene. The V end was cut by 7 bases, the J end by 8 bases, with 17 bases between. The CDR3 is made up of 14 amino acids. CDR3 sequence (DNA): TGTGCCAGCACCGGAGTGGGGGGGGGGGAAAAACTGTTTTTT. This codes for CASTGVGGGEKLFF.

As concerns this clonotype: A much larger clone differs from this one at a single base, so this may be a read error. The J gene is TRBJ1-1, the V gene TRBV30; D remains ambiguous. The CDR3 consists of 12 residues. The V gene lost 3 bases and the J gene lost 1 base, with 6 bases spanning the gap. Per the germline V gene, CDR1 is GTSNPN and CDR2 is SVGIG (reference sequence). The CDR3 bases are TGTGCCTGGAGCCGAAAGAACACTGAAGCTTTCTTT. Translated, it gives CAWSRKNTEAFF.

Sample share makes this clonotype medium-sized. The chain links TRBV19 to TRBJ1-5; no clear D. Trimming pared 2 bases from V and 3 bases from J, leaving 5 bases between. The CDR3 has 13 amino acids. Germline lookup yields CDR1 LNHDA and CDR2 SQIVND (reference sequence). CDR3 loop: CASSININQPQHF. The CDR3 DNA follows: TGTGCCAGTAGTATAAACATCAATCAGCCCCAGCATTTT.

The CDR3 sequence: CASSATGTSGNTIYF. CDR3 coding DNA: TGTGCCAGCAGTGCCACAGGCACCTCTGGAAACACCATATATTTT. This rearrangement joins TRBV2 to TRBJ1-3, with D perhaps TRBD1 (5 bases). The CDR3 loop spans 15 amino acids. Germline CDR1 is SNHLY and CDR2 is FYNNEI. V lost 4 bases to trimming and J lost 0 bases, with 10 bases between them.